This passage covers 4 T cell receptor beta chains from one sample sequenced in a study of blood T cell repertoires in COVID-19. Generated by immunoSEQ multiplex PCR, the TCRdb table keeps only in-frame clones and is missing some. The repertoire holds about 360,000 clones, with around 83% as singletons. Source material: peripheral blood. The receptors derive from a man in his thirties or forties with active or convalescent COVID-19.

V is TRBV19 and J is TRBJ1-1; the D gene is possibly TRBD1 (5 bases). The germline V gene has CDR1 LNHDA and CDR2 SQIVND (reference sequence). CDR3 length: 15 residues. Between the trimmed V and J ends, which lost 5 bases and 5 bases, there was a span of 18 bases. CDR3: CASSPSPGSYTEAFF. CDR3 nucleotides: TGTGCCAGTAGTCCCTCCCCAGGGTCTTATACTGAAGCTTTCTTT.

The CDR3 reads CAGNDRGHSYNEQFF. CDR3 bases: TGTGCCGGAAACGATAGGGGCCACTCCTACAATGAGCAGTTCTTC. The chain recombines TRBV6-5 with TRBJ2-1, with D tentatively TRBD1 (5 bases). The CDR3 extends over 15 amino acids. CDR1 is MNHEY and CDR2 is SVGAGI in the germline V gene. Trimming pared 11 bases from V and 0 bases from J, leaving 17 bases between.

A few counts support this clone. J is TRBJ2-1 and V is TRBV5-6; TRBD2 might be the D (6 bases). The CDR3 totals 16 residues. Germline assignment: CDR1 SGHDT and CDR2 YYEEEE. The germline V and J ends were trimmed by 2 bases and 3 bases, with 15 bases remaining between them. The DNA of the CDR3 is TGTGCCAGCAGCTTTCGGCGGTGGAGGGTCTACAATGAGCAGTTCTTC. This codes for CASSFRRWRVYNEQFF.

J is TRBJ1-5 and V is TRBV19; the D is unclear. Germline CDR1 and CDR2: LNHDA and SQIVND (reference sequence). Trimming took off 4 bases at V and 2 bases at J, with 15 bases between the two ends. The CDR3 is 16 amino acids. This CDR3 reads CASSNSWLRGNQPQHF. CDR3 bases: TGTGCCAGTAGTAACTCGTGGCTGCGGGGCAATCAGCCCCAGCATTTT.